Listed below are T cell receptor beta chains from one sample, sequenced in a study of CD8 T cells in ankylosing spondylitis. Via MiXCR, TCRdb re-called the 5' RACE reads, giving one row per CDR3 protein. The sample carries under 250,000 distinct CDR3 sequences, 25% to 30% recorded once. Sequenced: blood, either unsorted or a sorted T cell fraction (not recorded which). The receptors stem from a male donor with ankylosing spondylitis or in good health (not recorded which). Both conserved end residues are part of each CDR3. The D gene is left open where the match is weak. The size of a clone is reported for some rows only, either as once, few or many, or as a class for expanded clones.

>TRBV5-1|TRBJ2-7|many|NA
CASSSSGASEQYF
TGCGCCAGCAGCTCTTCAGGGGCCAGCGAGCAGTACTTC
>TRBV4-1|TRBJ1-2|few|NA
CASSQGDYGYTF
TGCGCCAGCAGTCAGGGAGACTATGGCTACACCTTC
>TRBV5-1|TRBJ2-5|many|NA
CASSLEAGPWETQYF
TGCGCCAGCAGCTTGGAGGCAGGTCCGTGGGAGACCCAGTACTTC
>TRBV10-1|TRBJ2-5|many|NA
CARTRAQETQYF
TGCGCCAGGACACGGGCCCAAGAGACCCAGTACTTC
>TRBV20-1|TRBJ2-5|few|TRBD2
CCARSRGASGSQETQYF
TGCTGTGCTAGAAGCCGCGGGGCTAGCGGGAGTCAAGAGACCCAGTACTTC
>TRBV2|TRBJ2-1|NA|NA
CASEVRSEQFF
TGTGCCAGCGAGGTACGGTCTGAGCAGTTCTTC
>TRBV7-8|TRBJ2-2|NA|TRBD2
CASSLAGGQNTGELFF
TGTGCCAGCAGCCTAGCGGGAGGGCAGAACACCGGGGAGCTGTTTTTT
>TRBV14|TRBJ2-4|few|NA
CASSQDGQGRVNIQYF
TGTGCCAGCAGCCAAGATGGTCAGGGTCGGGTTAACATTCAGTACTTC
>TRBV11-1|TRBJ2-1|many|NA
CASSFTGSNEQFF
TGTGCCAGCAGCTTTACAGGGAGCAATGAGCAGTTCTTC
>TRBV7-2|TRBJ2-7|many|TRBD2
CASSASGLAYEQYF
TGTGCCAGCAGCGCGTCGGGACTAGCGTACGAGCAGTACTTC
>TRBV6-2/TRBV6-3|TRBJ2-7|many|NA
CASSFRTPGHEQYF
TGTGCCAGCAGTTTCCGGACACCAGGGCACGAGCAGTACTTC
>TRBV12-3/TRBV12-4|TRBJ2-3|NA|TRBD2
CASSSSGSPNTQYF
TGTGCCAGCAGTTCTAGCGGGAGTCCAAATACGCAGTATTTT
>TRBV20-1|TRBJ2-7|many|NA
CSALGTGEYEQYF
TGCAGTGCTTTAGGGACTGGGGAGTACGAGCAGTACTTC
>TRBV12-3/TRBV12-4|TRBJ2-1|NA|NA
CASRESPSGNEQFF
TGTGCCAGCAGGGAATCACCGAGCGGCAATGAGCAGTTCTTC
>TRBV4-1|TRBJ2-5|many|NA
CASSKGGGSQTQYF
TGCGCCAGCAGCAAAGGGGGCGGGAGCCAGACCCAGTACTTC
>TRBV7-2|TRBJ2-5|many|NA
CASSLLQKETQYF
TGTGCCAGCAGCTTGCTGCAGAAAGAGACCCAGTACTTC
>TRBV4-2|TRBJ2-5|many|TRBD2
CASSQDRPSGSVETQYF
TGTGCCAGCAGCCAAGATCGGCCTAGCGGGAGTGTTGAGACCCAGTACTTC
>TRBV20-1|TRBJ1-4|NA|NA
CSAPDGGGEKLFF
TGCAGTGCACCCGACGGCGGAGGGGAAAAACTGTTTTTT
>TRBV28|TRBJ2-2|many|NA
CASSLGFTGELFF
TGTGCCAGCAGTTTAGGGTTCACCGGGGAGCTGTTTTTT
>TRBV4-1|TRBJ1-4|many|NA
CASSQDDRIGEKLFF
TGCGCCAGCAGCCAAGATGACAGAATTGGGGAAAAACTGTTTTTT
>TRBV10-3|TRBJ2-5|many|TRBD1
CAISEPRQGETQYF
TGTGCCATCAGTGAGCCCCGACAGGGTGAGACCCAGTACTTC
>TRBV20-1|TRBJ1-3|NA|TRBD1
CSARQTGAGNTIYF
TGCAGTGCAAGACAGACAGGGGCTGGAAACACCATATATTTT
>TRBV20-1|TRBJ2-7|many|TRBD2
CSARVGEGIHEQYF
TGCAGTGCTAGAGTGGGGGAGGGTATCCACGAGCAGTACTTC
>TRBV7-3|TRBJ2-1|NA|TRBD2
CASSWTRGDEQFF
TGTGCCAGCAGCTGGACCCGGGGGGATGAGCAGTTCTTC
>TRBV28|TRBJ2-7|many|NA
CASTKGLVYEQYF
TGTGCCAGCACAAAGGGTCTTGTATACGAGCAGTACTTC